Included here is one T cell receptor (beta chain) sequence, with context. This specimen comes from a study of blood T cell repertoires in COVID-19. Study context: The analysed material was cDNA or gDNA that came from T cells, B-cell-depleted T cells, or PBMCs.

Sequencing used immunoSEQ multiplex PCR; TCRdb keeps in-frame clones, though not all of them. The data contain 290,000 or so clones, approximately 82% of them seen just once; the ten biggest clones take up roughly 5.3%. V lost 2 bases, J lost 5 bases, and 10 bases lay in between. Germline assignment: CDR1 MNHEY and CDR2 SMNVEV (reference sequence). The CDR3 is 14 residues long. This chain links TRBV27 with TRBJ1-5, with D unresolved. This clonotype was sampled from a man aged 35-49 years who had been exposed to COVID-19. The specimen was PBMCs or T cells enriched from blood (not recorded which). The CDR3 spells CASSLKLRHQPQHF. CDR3 DNA sequence: TGTGCCAGCAGTTTAAAGTTGCGGCATCAGCCCCAGCATTTT.